The 16 T cell receptor beta chains listed next were all sequenced from one sample in a study of OX40 agonist ivuxolimab in advanced cancers. Repertoires were generated with immunoSEQ multiplex PCR, while TCRdb's copy carries only in-frame clones and drops some. The repertoire holds roughly 72,000 clones, with 81% as singletons. This sample comprised CD4+ or CD8+ T cells sorted from blood, obtained in a trial of the OX40 agonist ivuxolimab. The source of these receptors is an adult with an advanced solid tumor such as melanoma, head and neck, liver or kidney cancer.

The gene calls are TRBV7-2 and TRBJ2-1, with TRBD1 as a possible D gene (6 bases). There are 15 residues in the CDR3. With 3 bases removed from V and 7 bases from J, the gap between germline ends came to 16 bases. CDR1 is SGHTA and CDR2 is FQGNSA in the germline V gene. CDR3 region: CASSFLQGSLNEQFF. The CDR3 DNA follows: TGTGCCAGCAGCTTCCTACAGGGAAGTTTAAATGAGCAGTTCTTC.

The V call is TRBV27, the J call TRBJ2-3; TRBD2 might be the D (5 bases). Trimming stripped 6 bases from V and 0 bases from J, with 16 bases between. Germline CDR1 MNHEY, CDR2 SMNVEV (reference sequence). This CDR3 is 16 amino acids long. The CDR3 DNA reads TGTGCCAGCAGCATCCTAGCTGTGGGAAGCACAGATACGCAGTATTTT. The encoded protein is CASSILAVGSTDTQYF.

The chain combines TRBV5-1 with TRBJ2-1; 7 bases line up with TRBD2. This CDR3 contains 15 residues. Germline CDR1 SGHRS, CDR2 YFSETQ. J lost 4 bases, V lost 1 base, and 5 bases had no gene match. In DNA, the CDR3 is TGCGCCAGCAGCTTGAATGGGGGGGATTACAATGAGCAGTTCTTC. This encodes CASSLNGGDYNEQFF.

The V call is TRBV2, the J call TRBJ2-2, with 10 bases matching TRBD2. The ends lost 7 bases at V and 8 bases at J; junction bases unmatched: 13. CDR3 length: 16 residues. Germline V gives CDR1 SNHLY, CDR2 FYNNEI. CDR3 residues: CASMKRGTSVGGELFF. DNA of the CDR3: TGTGCCAGCATGAAGAGAGGGACTAGCGTTGGAGGGGAGCTGTTTTTT.

This clone was recorded only once. This chain connects TRBV11-1 to TRBJ2-1, with 8 bases matching TRBD2. Germline V lookup: CDR1 SGHAT, CDR2 FQDESV (reference sequence). The CDR3 extends over 16 amino acids. V trimming: 8 bases; J trimming: 7 bases; junction bases outside the gene matches: 16. The CDR3 region has the DNA TGTGCCAGCGGGACCTATACGGGAGGGCCCTGGAATGAGCAGTTCTTC. Its translation: CASGTYTGGPWNEQFF.

CDR3 DNA: TGTGCCAGCAGCTTAGAGGGCAGGGTGACTGGAAACACCATATATTTT. Amino acids: CASSLEGRVTGNTIYF. The J gene is TRBJ1-3, the V gene TRBV7-6; D possibly corresponds to TRBD1 (5 bases). Germline V gene sequence: CDR1 SGHVS, CDR2 FNYEAQ. This CDR3 has 16 amino acids. The ends were cut back, 1 base at V and 2 bases at J, with 12 bases in the middle.

The genes are TRBV18 and TRBJ1-3; 7 positions match TRBD1. The germline V gene encodes CDR1 KGHSH and CDR2 LQKENI. V lost 3 bases and J lost 0; bases outside the gene matches: 2. CDR3 size: 15 residues. In DNA form, the CDR3 reads TGTGCCAGCTCACCGACAGGGACCTCTGGAAACACCATATATTTT. It encodes CASSPTGTSGNTIYF.

The V call is TRBV19, the J call TRBJ1-3, with D maybe TRBD1 (6 bases). The germline gives CDR1 LNHDA, CDR2 SQIVND (reference sequence). This CDR3 comprises 16 residues. The germline V and J ends were trimmed by 3 bases and 4 bases, with 16 bases remaining between them. The CDR3 spells CASSMTGQMGGNTIYF. In DNA form, the CDR3 reads TGTGCCAGTAGTATGACCGGACAGATGGGGGGAAACACCATATATTTT.

This clone was picked up one time. This chain joins TRBV4-2 and TRBJ1-1; D might be TRBD1 (6 bases). The V end was cut by 1 base, the J end by 4 bases, with 13 bases between. This CDR3 spans 15 amino acids. The V gene's germline CDR1 is LGHNA and CDR2 YNFKEQ. For the CDR3, the DNA is TGTGCCAGCAGCCAAGTTAGACAGGTCGGCACTGAAGCTTTCTTT. Translated: CASSQVRQVGTEAFF.

The rearrangement links TRBV2 to TRBJ2-3, with D perhaps matching TRBD1 (5 bases). The germline V gene encodes CDR1 SNHLY and CDR2 FYNNEI. V lost 6 bases and J 10 bases, leaving 14 bases between the germline ends. The CDR3 spans 12 residues. The CDR3 loop is CASRATGGAQYF. The CDR3 DNA sequence: TGTGCCAGCAGGGCCACAGGTGGGGCGCAGTATTTT.

V is TRBV6-6 and J is TRBJ2-2; 11 nucleotides line up with TRBD2. The CDR3 covers 15 residues. From germline, CDR1 is MNHNY and CDR2 SVGAGI (reference sequence). The V gene end was trimmed by 5 bases and the J gene end by 4 bases; junction bases not matched to a gene: 3. This CDR3 is CASSQLAGVTGELFF. The CDR3 region has the DNA TGTGCCAGCAGTCAACTAGCGGGAGTCACCGGGGAGCTGTTTTTT.

This chain links TRBV23-1 with TRBJ2-7; no definite D call. TRBV23-1 belongs to the ORF category, with a function that is uncertain. The CDR3 contains 16 residues. The V end lost 4 bases, the J end lost 0 bases, and 16 bases lay between the germline ends. Here the CDR3 reads CASSPIKTLTSYEQYF. The CDR3 nucleotides read TGCGCCAGCAGTCCGATTAAAACACTCACCTCCTACGAGCAGTACTTC.

The CDR3 loop is CASNDGYQQYF. The CDR3 DNA follows: TGTGCCAGCAATGACGGGTACCAGCAGTACTTC. The rearrangement joins TRBV27 to TRBJ2-7; D is undetermined. Germline V gene sequence: CDR1 MNHEY, CDR2 SMNVEV (reference sequence). The CDR3 is 11 residues long. V lost 7 bases to trimming and J lost 8 bases, with 12 bases between them.

J is TRBJ1-6 and V is TRBV6-4; D unresolved. V was clipped by 4 bases and J by 8 bases, with 9 bases between them. CDR3 size: 13 residues. The V gene's germline CDR1 is MRHNA and CDR2 SNTAGT. The CDR3 is CASSAKLDSPLHF. For the CDR3, the DNA is TGTGCCAGCAGTGCCAAACTCGATTCACCCCTCCACTTT.

This chain uses TRBV27 with TRBJ2-1; 9 nucleotides align to TRBD2. V gave up 2 bases and J gave up 5 bases; unmatched junction bases: 1. This CDR3 has 14 amino acids. The germline gives CDR1 MNHEY, CDR2 SMNVEV (reference sequence). CDR3 protein: CASSLLAGNNEQFF. The CDR3 nucleotides read TGTGCCAGCAGTTTACTAGCGGGAAACAATGAGCAGTTCTTC.

A few counts support this clone. The chain recombines TRBV7-2 with TRBJ2-7; no clear D gene. The V gene lost 1 base and the J gene lost 2 bases, with 12 bases spanning the gap. Looked up from germline, CDR1 is SGHTA and CDR2 is FQGNSA. The CDR3 totals 15 residues. The CDR3 nucleotides are TGTGCCAGCAGCTTAGTAGAAGGCCTAGCCTACGAGCAGTACTTC. This sequence encodes CASSLVEGLAYEQYF. The full variable domain, rest sourced from reference TRBV7-2 and TRBJ2-7, is GAGVSQSPSNKVTEKGKDVELRCDPISGHTALYWYRQSLGQGLEFLIYFQGNSAPDKSGLPSDRFSAERTGGSVSTLTIQRTQQEDSAVYLCASSLVEGLAYEQYFGPGTRLTVT.